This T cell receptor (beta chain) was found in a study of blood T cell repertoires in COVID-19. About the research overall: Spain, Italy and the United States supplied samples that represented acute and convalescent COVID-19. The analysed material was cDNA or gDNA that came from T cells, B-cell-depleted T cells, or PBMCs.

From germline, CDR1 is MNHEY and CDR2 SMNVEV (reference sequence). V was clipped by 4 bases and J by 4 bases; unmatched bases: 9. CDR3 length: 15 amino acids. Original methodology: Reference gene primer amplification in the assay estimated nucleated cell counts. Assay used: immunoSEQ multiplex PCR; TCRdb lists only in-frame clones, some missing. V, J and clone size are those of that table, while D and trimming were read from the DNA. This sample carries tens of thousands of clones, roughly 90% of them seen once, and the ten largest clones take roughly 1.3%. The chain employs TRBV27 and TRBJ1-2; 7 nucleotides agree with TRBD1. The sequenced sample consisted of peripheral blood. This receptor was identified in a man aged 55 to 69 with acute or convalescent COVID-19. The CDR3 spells CASSSRPGTAYGYTF. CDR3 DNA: TGTGCCAGCAGTTCACGTCCCGGGACAGCCTATGGCTACACCTTC.